These T cell receptor beta chains were read from a single sample in a study of cytomegalovirus exposure and HLA in healthy donors. The method was immunoSEQ multiplex PCR; TCRdb's version includes in-frame clones alone and lacks a portion of them. This sample carries approximately 160,000 clones, around 68% of them seen once, and the ten largest clones take less than 1.5%. Sequencing was done on a sample of PBMCs. The receptor set was obtained from a man aged 45-65 years in good health and CMV-seronegative. Both conserved end residues are part of each CDR3. Fields, in order: V gene, clone size, D gene, J gene, CDR3 DNA, CDR3 protein. A D gene is named only where the DNA matches it firmly. Some rows mark clone size as missing; the rest say once, few, many or name a class of expanded clone.

V gene: TRBV7-6
clone size: NA
D gene: TRBD1
J gene: TRBJ2-5
CDR3 DNA: TGTGCCAGCAGCTTAGCGGCAGGGGGCTGGGAGACCCAGTACTTC
CDR3 protein: CASSLAAGGWETQYF

V gene: TRBV7-9
clone size: NA
D gene: TRBD2
J gene: TRBJ2-7
CDR3 DNA: TGTGCCAGCAGCATAACTTATGGGGGGGGGAATTACGAGCAGTACTTC
CDR3 protein: CASSITYGGGNYEQYF

V gene: TRBV28
clone size: NA
D gene: TRBD2
J gene: TRBJ2-3
CDR3 DNA: TGTGCCAGCAGCCTAGCGGGGGGTCCAATGGATACGCAGTATTTT
CDR3 protein: CASSLAGGPMDTQYF

V gene: TRBV2
clone size: NA
D gene: TRBD1
J gene: TRBJ2-2
CDR3 DNA: TGTGCCAGCAGTGCCCGACAGGGGAAAGGCGGGGAGCTGTTTTTT
CDR3 protein: CASSARQGKGGELFF

V gene: TRBV7-9
clone size: few
D gene: NA
J gene: TRBJ1-2
CDR3 DNA: TGTGCCAGCAGCTTAGGAGACTCGGCTTGGGGCTACACCTTC
CDR3 protein: CASSLGDSAWGYTF

V gene: TRBV12-5
clone size: NA
D gene: TRBD1
J gene: TRBJ1-3
CDR3 DNA: TGTGCTAGTGGTTTGGTAGGGACAGCCAGCTCTGGAAACACCATATATTTT
CDR3 protein: CASGLVGTASSGNTIYF

V gene: TRBV5-6
clone size: NA
D gene: TRBD1
J gene: TRBJ2-7
CDR3 DNA: TGTGCCAGCAGCCCCAATGGACAGGGTGCGTACGAGCAGTACTTC
CDR3 protein: CASSPNGQGAYEQYF

V gene: TRBV5-4
clone size: few
D gene: TRBD1
J gene: TRBJ2-7
CDR3 DNA: TGTGCCAGCAGCTTGGCCGGGACAGGTCGACAGAACGAGCAGTACTTC
CDR3 protein: CASSLAGTGRQNEQYF

V gene: TRBV9
clone size: NA
D gene: NA
J gene: TRBJ2-3
CDR3 DNA: TGTGCCAGCAGCGTAGGGAGCTTGGCAACAGATACGCAGTATTTT
CDR3 protein: CASSVGSLATDTQYF

V gene: TRBV10-3
clone size: NA
D gene: NA
J gene: TRBJ2-5
CDR3 DNA: TGTGCCATCGGGCCTGGCGGGGAGACCCAGTACTTC
CDR3 protein: CAIGPGGETQYF

V gene: TRBV5-1
clone size: NA
D gene: NA
J gene: TRBJ1-2
CDR3 DNA: TGCGCCAGCAGCTCCAATGGGGGGGCGGTGTCAGCTGGCTACACCTTC
CDR3 protein: CASSSNGGAVSAGYTF

V gene: TRBV28
clone size: NA
D gene: TRBD2
J gene: TRBJ2-6
CDR3 DNA: TGTGCCAGCAGTTTAAGCGGGGGGCGCTCTGGGGCCAACGTCCTGACTTTC
CDR3 protein: CASSLSGGRSGANVLTF

V gene: TRBV5-6
clone size: NA
D gene: NA
J gene: TRBJ1-2
CDR3 DNA: TGTGCCAGCAGCTCGACATGGGATGGCTACACCTTC
CDR3 protein: CASSSTWDGYTF

V gene: TRBV21-1
clone size: NA
D gene: NA
J gene: TRBJ1-5
CDR3 DNA: TGTGCCAGCAGCTACGGAGGTCAGGGGGCAGGTCAGCCCCAGCATTTT
CDR3 protein: CASSYGGQGAGQPQHF

V gene: TRBV5-6
clone size: few
D gene: NA
J gene: TRBJ2-3
CDR3 DNA: TGTGCCAGCAGCTTTCGCTCAGGTGCAGCGGCAGATACGCAGTATTTT
CDR3 protein: CASSFRSGAAADTQYF

V gene: TRBV5-1
clone size: once
D gene: NA
J gene: TRBJ1-1
CDR3 DNA: TGCGCCAGCAGCTTGATGGGGGCTGGGGACACTGAAGCTTTCTTT
CDR3 protein: CASSLMGAGDTEAFF

V gene: TRBV5-1
clone size: few
D gene: TRBD2
J gene: TRBJ2-1
CDR3 DNA: TGCGCCAGCAGCTCGGGGGGGGCATCCTACAATGAGCAGTTCTTC
CDR3 protein: CASSSGGASYNEQFF

V gene: TRBV2
clone size: NA
D gene: TRBD1
J gene: TRBJ2-5
CDR3 DNA: TGTGCCAGCCTGGGGGACAGGGGGCAAGAGACCCAGTACTTC
CDR3 protein: CASLGDRGQETQYF

V gene: TRBV6-6
clone size: NA
D gene: TRBD1
J gene: TRBJ1-2
CDR3 DNA: TGTGCCAGAGCAGGGGGCTGCTATGGCTACACCTTC
CDR3 protein: CARAGGCYGYTF

V gene: TRBV29-1
clone size: NA
D gene: NA
J gene: TRBJ2-5
CDR3 DNA: TGCAGCGTCCCCACGGACTGGAAAGAGACCCAGTACTTC
CDR3 protein: CSVPTDWKETQYF

V gene: TRBV18
clone size: once
D gene: NA
J gene: TRBJ1-2
CDR3 DNA: TGTGCCAGCTCACCACGGCAGGGTGATGGCTACACCTTC
CDR3 protein: CASSPRQGDGYTF